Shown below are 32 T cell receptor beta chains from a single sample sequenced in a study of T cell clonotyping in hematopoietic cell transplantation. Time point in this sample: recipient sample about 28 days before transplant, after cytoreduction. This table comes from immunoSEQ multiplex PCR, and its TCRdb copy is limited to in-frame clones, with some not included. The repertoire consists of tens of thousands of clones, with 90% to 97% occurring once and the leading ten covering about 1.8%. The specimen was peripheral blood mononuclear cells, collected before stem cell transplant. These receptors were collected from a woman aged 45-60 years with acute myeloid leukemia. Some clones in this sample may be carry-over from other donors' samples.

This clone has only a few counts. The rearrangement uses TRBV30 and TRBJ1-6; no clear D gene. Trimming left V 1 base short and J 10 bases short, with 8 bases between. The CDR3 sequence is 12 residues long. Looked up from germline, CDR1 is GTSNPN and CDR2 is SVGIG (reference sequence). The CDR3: CAWSGKGSPLHF. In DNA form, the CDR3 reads TGTGCCTGGAGTGGGAAGGGATCACCCCTCCACTTT.

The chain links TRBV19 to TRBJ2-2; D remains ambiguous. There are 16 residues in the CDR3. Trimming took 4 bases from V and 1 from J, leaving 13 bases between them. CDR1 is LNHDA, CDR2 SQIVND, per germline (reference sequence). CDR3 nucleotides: TGTGCCAGTAGTACATACGGGCCTATGAACACCGGGGAGCTGTTTTTT. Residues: CASSTYGPMNTGELFF.

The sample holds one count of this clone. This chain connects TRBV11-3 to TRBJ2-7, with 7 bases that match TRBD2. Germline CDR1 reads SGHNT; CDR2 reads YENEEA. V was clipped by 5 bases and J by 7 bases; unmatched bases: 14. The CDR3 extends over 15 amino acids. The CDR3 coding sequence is TGTGCCAGCAGCCCCACCGCGGGAGCGTCGGGGGAGCAGTACTTC. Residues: CASSPTAGASGEQYF.

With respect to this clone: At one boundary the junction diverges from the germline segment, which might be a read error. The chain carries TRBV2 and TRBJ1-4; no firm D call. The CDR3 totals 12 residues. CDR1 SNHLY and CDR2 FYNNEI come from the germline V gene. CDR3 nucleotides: TGTGCCAGCAGTGAATTGTTATTTAGTCAGTCTTTT. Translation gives CASSELLFSQSF.

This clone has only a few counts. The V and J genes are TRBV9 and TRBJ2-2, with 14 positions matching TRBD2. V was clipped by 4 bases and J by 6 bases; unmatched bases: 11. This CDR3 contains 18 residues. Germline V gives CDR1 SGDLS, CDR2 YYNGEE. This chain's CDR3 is CASSPGLAGGRVAGELFF. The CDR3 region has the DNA TGTGCCAGCAGCCCAGGACTAGCGGGAGGTCGAGTCGCCGGGGAGCTGTTTTTT.

The CDR3 DNA is TGTGCCAGCAGTTACGGGGCTGAAGCTTTCTTT. It is translated as CASSYGAEAFF. The rearrangement joins TRBV6-5 to TRBJ1-1; unclear D gene. Germline V lookup: CDR1 MNHEY, CDR2 SVGAGI. CDR3 size: 11 residues. The germline V and J ends were trimmed by 2 bases and 6 bases, with 4 bases remaining between them.

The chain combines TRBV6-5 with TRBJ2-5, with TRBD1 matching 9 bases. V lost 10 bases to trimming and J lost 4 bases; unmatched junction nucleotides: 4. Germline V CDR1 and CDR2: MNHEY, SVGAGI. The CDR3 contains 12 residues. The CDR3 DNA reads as TGTGCCACCACAGGGGGCGGAGAGACCCAGTACTTC. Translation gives CATTGGGETQYF.

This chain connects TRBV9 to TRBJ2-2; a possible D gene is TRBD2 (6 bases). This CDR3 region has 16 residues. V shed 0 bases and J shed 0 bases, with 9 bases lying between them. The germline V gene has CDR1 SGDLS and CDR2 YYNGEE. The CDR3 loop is CASSVVGGPNTGELFF. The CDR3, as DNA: TGTGCCAGCAGCGTAGTGGGGGGACCGAACACCGGGGAGCTGTTTTTT.

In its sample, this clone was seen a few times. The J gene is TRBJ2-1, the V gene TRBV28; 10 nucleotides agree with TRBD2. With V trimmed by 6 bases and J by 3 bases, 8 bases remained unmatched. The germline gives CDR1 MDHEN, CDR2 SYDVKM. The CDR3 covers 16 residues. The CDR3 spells CASRPLSGGYYNEQFF. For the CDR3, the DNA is TGTGCCAGCAGGCCCCTTAGCGGGGGGTACTACAATGAGCAGTTCTTC.

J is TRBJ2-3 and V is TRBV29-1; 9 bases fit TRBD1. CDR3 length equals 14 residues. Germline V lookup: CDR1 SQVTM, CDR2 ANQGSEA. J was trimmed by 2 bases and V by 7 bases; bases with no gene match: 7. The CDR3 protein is CSAYRGHNTDTQYF. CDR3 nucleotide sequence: TGCAGCGCCTACAGGGGGCACAACACAGATACGCAGTATTTT.

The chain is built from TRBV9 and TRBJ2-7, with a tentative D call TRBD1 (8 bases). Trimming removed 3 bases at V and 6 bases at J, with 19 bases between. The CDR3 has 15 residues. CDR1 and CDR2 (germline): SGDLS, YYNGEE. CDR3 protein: CASSARLTGEGEQYF. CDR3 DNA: TGTGCCAGCAGCGCCCGCCTGACAGGGGAGGGCGAGCAGTACTTC. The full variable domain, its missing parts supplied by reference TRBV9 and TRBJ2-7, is DSGVTQTPKHLITATGQRVTLRCSPRSGDLSVYWYQQSLDQGLQFLIQYYNGEERAKGNILERFSAQQFPDLHSELNLSSLELGDSALYFCASSARLTGEGEQYFGPGTRLTVT.

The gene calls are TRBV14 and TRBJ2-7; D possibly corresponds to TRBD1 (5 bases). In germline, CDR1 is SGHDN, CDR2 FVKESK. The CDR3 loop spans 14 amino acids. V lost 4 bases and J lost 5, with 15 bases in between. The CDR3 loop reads CASSLKRQGDEQYF. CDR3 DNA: TGTGCCAGCAGCCTGAAAAGGCAGGGCGACGAGCAGTACTTC.

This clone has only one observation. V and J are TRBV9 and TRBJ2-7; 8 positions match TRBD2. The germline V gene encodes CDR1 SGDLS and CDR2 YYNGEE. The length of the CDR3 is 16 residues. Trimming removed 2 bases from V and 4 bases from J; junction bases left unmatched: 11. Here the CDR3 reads CASSVGTGGPRYEQYF. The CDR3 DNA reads TGTGCCAGCAGCGTTGGGACGGGAGGGCCTAGGTACGAGCAGTACTTC.

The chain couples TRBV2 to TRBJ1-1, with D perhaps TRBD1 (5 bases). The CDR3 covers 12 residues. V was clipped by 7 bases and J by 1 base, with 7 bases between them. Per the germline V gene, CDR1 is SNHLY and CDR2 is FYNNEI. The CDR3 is CASMDTNTEAFF. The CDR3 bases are TGTGCCAGCATGGACACGAACACTGAAGCTTTCTTT.

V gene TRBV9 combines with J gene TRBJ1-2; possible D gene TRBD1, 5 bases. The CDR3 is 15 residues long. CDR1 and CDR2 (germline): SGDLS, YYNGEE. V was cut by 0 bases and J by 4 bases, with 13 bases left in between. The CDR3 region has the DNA TGTGCCAGCAGCGTAGGGTCACGGGACCCCTATGGCTACACCTTC. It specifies CASSVGSRDPYGYTF.

The CDR3 here is CASSLIRDEQFF. The CDR3 DNA reads as TGTGCCAGCAGTTTAATCCGAGATGAGCAGTTCTTC. The chain carries TRBV27 and TRBJ2-1; D call uncertain. The CDR3 is made up of 12 amino acids. The germline V gene encodes CDR1 MNHEY and CDR2 SMNVEV (reference sequence). Trimming left V 2 bases short and J 8 bases short, with 7 bases between.

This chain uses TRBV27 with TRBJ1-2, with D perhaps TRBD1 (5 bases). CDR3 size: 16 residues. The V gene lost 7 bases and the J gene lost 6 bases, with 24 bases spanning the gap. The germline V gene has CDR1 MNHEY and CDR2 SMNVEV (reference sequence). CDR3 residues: CASNFHGRDSANGYTF. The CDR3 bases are TGTGCCAGCAACTTCCACGGACGGGACTCAGCTAATGGCTACACCTTC.

Here the CDR3 DNA reads TGTGCCAGTAATAGACTGGGAGCTAGTCTCCGCGAGCAGTACTTC. It yields the protein CASNRLGASLREQYF. The chain has TRBV28 and TRBJ2-7, with D possibly TRBD2 on 5 matching bases. Germline-derived CDR1 and CDR2 are MDHEN and SYDVKM. The CDR3 totals 15 residues. V shed 9 bases and J shed 6 bases, with 24 bases lying between them.

The CDR3: CASSGPGQGNTEAFF. DNA for the CDR3: TGTGCCAGCAGCGGACCGGGACAGGGGAACACTGAAGCTTTCTTT. The chain is built from TRBV7-9 and TRBJ1-1; TRBD1 matches at 9 bases. This CDR3 has 15 residues. The junction had 5 bases not matched to a gene; V was cut back by 5 bases and J by 1 base. Germline V gene lookup returns CDR1 SEHNR and CDR2 FQNEAQ (reference sequence). Supplemented by reference TRBV7-9 and TRBJ1-1, the full variable domain reads DTGVSQNPRHKITKRGQNVTFRCDPISEHNRLYWYRQTLGQGPEFLTYFQNEAQLEKSRLLSDRFSAERPKGSFSTLEIQRTEQGDSAMYLCASSGPGQGNTEAFFGQGTRLTVV.

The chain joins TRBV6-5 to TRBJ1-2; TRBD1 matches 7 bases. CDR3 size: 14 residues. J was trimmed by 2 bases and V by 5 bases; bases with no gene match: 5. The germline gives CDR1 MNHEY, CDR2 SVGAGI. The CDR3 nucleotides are TGTGCCAGCAGTCGGGACAGCGGAAACTATGGCTACACCTTC. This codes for CASSRDSGNYGYTF.

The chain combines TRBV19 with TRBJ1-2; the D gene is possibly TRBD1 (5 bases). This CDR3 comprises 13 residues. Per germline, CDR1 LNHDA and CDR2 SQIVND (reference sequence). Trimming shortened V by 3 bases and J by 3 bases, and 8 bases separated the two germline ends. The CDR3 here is CASSIQGDYGYTF. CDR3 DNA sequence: TGTGCCAGTAGTATTCAGGGTGACTATGGCTACACCTTC. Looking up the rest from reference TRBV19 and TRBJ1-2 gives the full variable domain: DGGITQSPKYLFRKEGQNVTLSCEQNLNHDAMYWYRQDPGQGLRLIYYSQIVNDFQKGDIAEGYSVSREKKESFPLTVTSAQKNPTAFYLCASSIQGDYGYTFGSGTRLTVV.

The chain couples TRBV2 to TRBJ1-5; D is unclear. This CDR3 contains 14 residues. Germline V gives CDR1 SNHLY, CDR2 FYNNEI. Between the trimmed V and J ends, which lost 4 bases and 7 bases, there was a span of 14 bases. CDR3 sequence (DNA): TGTGCCAGCAGTGCCGGCGGGGAGATACAGCCCCAGCATTTT. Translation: CASSAGGEIQPQHF.

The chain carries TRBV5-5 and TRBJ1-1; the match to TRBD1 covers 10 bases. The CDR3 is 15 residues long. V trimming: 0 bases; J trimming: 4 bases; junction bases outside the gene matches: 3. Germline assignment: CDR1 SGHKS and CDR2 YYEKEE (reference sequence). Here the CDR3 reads CASSLERTGGTEAFF. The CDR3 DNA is TGTGCCAGCAGCTTGGAGCGGACAGGGGGCACTGAAGCTTTCTTT. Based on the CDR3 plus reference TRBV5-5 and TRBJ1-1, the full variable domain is DAGVTQSPTHLIKTRGQQVTLRCSPISGHKSVSWYQQVLGQGPQFIFQYYEKEERGRGNFPDRFSARQFPNYSSELNVNALLLGDSALYLCASSLERTGGTEAFFGQGTRLTVV.

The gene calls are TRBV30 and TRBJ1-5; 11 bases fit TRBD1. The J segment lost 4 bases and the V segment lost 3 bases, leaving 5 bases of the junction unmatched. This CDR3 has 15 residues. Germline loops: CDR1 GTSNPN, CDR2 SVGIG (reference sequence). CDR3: CAWRAGTGGNQPQHF. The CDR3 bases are TGTGCCTGGAGGGCCGGGACAGGGGGAAATCAGCCCCAGCATTTT. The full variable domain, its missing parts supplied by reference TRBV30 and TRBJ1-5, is SQTIHQWPATLVQPVGSPLSLECTVEGTSNPNLYWYRQAAGRGLQLLFYSVGIGQISSEVPQNLSASRPQDRQFILSSKKLLLSDSGFYLCAWRAGTGGNQPQHFGDGTRLSIL.

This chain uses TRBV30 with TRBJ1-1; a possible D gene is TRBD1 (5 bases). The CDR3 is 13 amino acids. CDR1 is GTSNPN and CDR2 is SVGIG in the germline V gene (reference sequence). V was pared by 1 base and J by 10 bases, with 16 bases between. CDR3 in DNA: TGTGCCTGGAGTGCCGGGACCGCTTCCAGAGCTTTCTTT. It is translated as CAWSAGTASRAFF.

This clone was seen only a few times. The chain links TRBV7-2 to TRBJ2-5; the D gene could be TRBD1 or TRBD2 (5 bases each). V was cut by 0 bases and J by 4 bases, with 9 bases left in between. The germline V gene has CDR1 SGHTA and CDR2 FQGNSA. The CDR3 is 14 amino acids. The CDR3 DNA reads TGTGCCAGCAGCTTAGCTGGGGCGGGAGAGACCCAGTACTTC. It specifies CASSLAGAGETQYF.

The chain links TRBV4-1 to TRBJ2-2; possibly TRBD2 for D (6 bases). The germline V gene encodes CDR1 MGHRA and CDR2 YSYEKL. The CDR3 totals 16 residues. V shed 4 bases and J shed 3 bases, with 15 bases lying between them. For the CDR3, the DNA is TGCGCCAGCAGCCTGTACGCGGGGCTGGACACCGGGGAGCTGTTTTTT. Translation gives CASSLYAGLDTGELFF.

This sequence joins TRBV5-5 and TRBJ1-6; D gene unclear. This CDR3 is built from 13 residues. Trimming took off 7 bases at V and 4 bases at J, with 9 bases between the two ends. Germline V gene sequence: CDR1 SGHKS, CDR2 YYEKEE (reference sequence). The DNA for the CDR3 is TGTGCCAGCTCGGGGATGTATAATTCACCCCTCCACTTT. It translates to CASSGMYNSPLHF.

The CDR3 region has the DNA TGTGCCTGGAGTGTCGGGACAGGGATACAAGAGACCCAGTACTTC. Encoded protein: CAWSVGTGIQETQYF. This chain joins TRBV30 and TRBJ2-5; 9 bases map to TRBD1. In germline, CDR1 is GTSNPN, CDR2 SVGIG (reference sequence). The length of the CDR3 is 15 residues. The junction had 4 bases not matched to a gene; V was cut back by 0 bases and J by 2 bases. The variable domain in full, with the rest retrieved from reference TRBV30 and TRBJ2-5, is SQTIHQWPATLVQPVGSPLSLECTVEGTSNPNLYWYRQAAGRGLQLLFYSVGIGQISSEVPQNLSASRPQDRQFILSSKKLLLSDSGFYLCAWSVGTGIQETQYFGPGTRLLVL.

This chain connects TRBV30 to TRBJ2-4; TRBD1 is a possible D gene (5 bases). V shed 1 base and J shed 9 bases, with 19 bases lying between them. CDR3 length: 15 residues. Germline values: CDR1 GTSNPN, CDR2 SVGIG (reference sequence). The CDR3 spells CAWSAPRQGGGIQYF. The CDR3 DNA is TGTGCCTGGAGTGCCCCCCGCCAGGGCGGCGGCATTCAGTACTTC.

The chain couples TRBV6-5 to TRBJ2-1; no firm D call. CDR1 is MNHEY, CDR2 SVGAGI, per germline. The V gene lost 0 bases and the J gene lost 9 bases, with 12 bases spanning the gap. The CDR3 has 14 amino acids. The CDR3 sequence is CASSYSTSLREQFF. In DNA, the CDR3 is TGTGCCAGCAGTTACTCGACCTCTCTCCGTGAGCAGTTCTTC.

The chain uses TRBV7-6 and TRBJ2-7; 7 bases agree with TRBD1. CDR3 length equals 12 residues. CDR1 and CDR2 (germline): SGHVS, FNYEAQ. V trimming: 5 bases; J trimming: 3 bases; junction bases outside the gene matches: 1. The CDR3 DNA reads TGTGCCAGCAGCCGACAGGGCTACGAGCAGTACTTC. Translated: CASSRQGYEQYF.